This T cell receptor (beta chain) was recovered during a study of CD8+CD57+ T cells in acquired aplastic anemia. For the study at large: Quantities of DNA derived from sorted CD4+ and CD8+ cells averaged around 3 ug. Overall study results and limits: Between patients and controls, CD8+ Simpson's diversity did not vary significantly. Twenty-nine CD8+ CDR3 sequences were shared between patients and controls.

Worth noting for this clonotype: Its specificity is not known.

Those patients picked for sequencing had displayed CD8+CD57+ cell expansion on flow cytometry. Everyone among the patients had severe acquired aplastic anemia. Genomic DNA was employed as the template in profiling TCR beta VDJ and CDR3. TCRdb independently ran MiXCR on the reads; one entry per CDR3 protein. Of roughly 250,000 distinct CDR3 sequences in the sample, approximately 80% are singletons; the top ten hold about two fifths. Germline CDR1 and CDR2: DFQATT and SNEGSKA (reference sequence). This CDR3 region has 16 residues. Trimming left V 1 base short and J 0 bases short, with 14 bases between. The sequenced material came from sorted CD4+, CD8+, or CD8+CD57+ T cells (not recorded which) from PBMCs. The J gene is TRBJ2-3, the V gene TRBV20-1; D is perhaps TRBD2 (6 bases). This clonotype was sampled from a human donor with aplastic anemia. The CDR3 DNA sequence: TGCAGTGCTAGAGGGGGGACTCGCCCTAGCACAGATACGCAGTATTTT. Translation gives CSARGGTRPSTDTQYF.